The TCR beta chain under discussion was sequenced for a study of blood T cells in healthy people across ages (dated by TCRdb to the mid-2010s). For context, the study as a whole: Template switching captured roughly one uniquely barcoded TCR beta cDNA molecule per two T cells in model experiments. The study measured age-related changes in TCR beta repertoire diversity using deep sequencing normalized with unique cDNA molecular identifiers. Four age groups were formed from the donors: young (average roughly 16 years), middle-aged (around 40), aged (roughly 58) and long-lived (about 75). To avoid experimental bias, donors of different ages were distributed randomly across sequencing lanes. For two donors (one aged 18 to 29 and one aged 80 or older), the study analyzed two additional independent replicas of 1 million unique cDNA reads from the same blood draw. Overall study outcomes, separate from this receptor: Since profiling was done on bulk unsorted PBMCs, naive and antigen-experienced compartments could not be conclusively compared. Compared with the aged group, the long-lived group had more naive CD4+ T cells, fewer expanded clones and increased TCR diversity, suggesting age selection. Because the CMV infection status of the donors was unknown, age-related changes in expanded clonotypes may potentially have been confounded. As age increased, observed TCR beta diversity per million T cells dropped in a roughly linear way, and a significant reduction was already evident by age around 41. A strong correlation was found between observed TCR beta diversity and the percentage of naive T cells measured by flow cytometry. Estimates of total diversity from one million sequenced T cells were regarded as lower bounds and underestimates.

This clonotype turned up a few times. What antigen it recognizes has not been identified. Within one base of it there is no much larger clone, and no base qualities were kept. The approximately 39 donors, aged about 6 to 100 years, were systemically healthy Caucasian individuals from Russia. Each donor gave approximately 9.3 milliliters of peripheral blood, collected into EDTA-treated Vacutainer tubes. Ficoll-Paque density-gradient centrifugation was used to isolate PBMCs, with at least 6 million obtained per sample. Trizol reagent was used to extract total RNA from PBMCs, with at least 6 micrograms per sample. The percentages of naive CD45RAhigh/CD27high T cells were determined by flow cytometry on a PBMC aliquot from every donor. The method was 5' RACE. Sequencer: Illumina HiSeq 2500. A second roughly 6 to 11 cycle PCR used a sample-barcoded 5' primer and a J-beta primer mix. A template-switch 5' adaptor carrying 12 random nucleotides introduced a unique molecular identifier onto each TCR beta cDNA molecule. At least 2.5 million CDR3-containing paired-end reads were obtained from each sample. The Mint cDNA synthesis kit, primed by a TRBC-specific oligonucleotide, was used to synthesize first-strand cDNA from all RNA. After uracil-DNA glycosylase treatment, a first 18-cycle PCR used universal primers M1SS and BC2_uni_R on all cDNA. The original methods were these. Normalization of each sample was performed by random selection of 1 million high-quality reads, each carrying a distinct molecular identifier. Reads sharing molecular identifiers were discarded rather than binned into consensus sequences. MiTCR, run with a Q25 quality threshold and the strictest error-elimination algorithm, handled CDR3 identification, clonotype clustering and error correction. A nonparametric unseen species model using Euler transformation provided a lower-bound estimate of total TCR beta diversity. TCRdb reran the public reads through fastp at Q25 and MiXCR, keeping productive beta chains. One record per CDR3 amino acid sequence lists the most common genes and DNA. The V and J calls come from TCRdb's annotation, not from the publication. Recorded for this sample are 1,500,000 or so distinct CDR3 sequences; roughly 64% of them occurred a single time. The ten largest clones add up to 5% to 7% of the sample.

From a lookup of the germline V gene (reference sequence), CDR1 and CDR2 are MNHEY and SMNVEV. There are 17 amino acids in the CDR3, from cysteine to phenylalanine inclusive. Only CDR3 DNA remains: 51 bases, in frame from the first base. V is cut back by 4 bases and J by 6 bases, with 12 bases in the junction unmatched. This TCR derives from a man aged 18 to 35 in good health. Sequenced material: blood. This sequence uses TRBV27 and TRBJ2-1, and 10 bases in between align with TRBD2. The DNA reads as follows: TGTGCCAGCAGTTCCACCCGCTCTAGCGGGAGTTCCAATGAGCAGTTCTTC. Its translation reads: CASSSTRSSGSSNEQFF.